This TCR beta chain was identified during a study of Graves' ophthalmopathy and Graves' hyperthyroidism. Study-level points and caveats: Ophthalmopathy progression was predicted with about 67% sensitivity and around 78% specificity. Blood also carried most expanded thyroid clonotypes exceeding 0.001 frequency.

There are a few counts of this clonotype. Its target is unknown. As the template, RNA transcripts were used to amplify TCR beta CDR3 regions. In the first round, RT-PCR was carried out with HTBI primers, and a multiplex PCR formed the second round. One entry per CDR3 protein results from TCRdb running MiXCR on the multiplex PCR reads. The table includes almost 750,000 distinct CDR3 sequences, approximately 40% detected once. Germline loops: CDR1 ENHRY, CDR2 SYGVKD. CDR3 length: 13 amino acids. V shed 1 base and J shed 0 bases, with 4 bases lying between them. 10 ml of fresh blood yielded the PBMCs by density gradient.

The clonotype was recovered from an adult man with Graves' ophthalmopathy. The chain recombines TRBV10-3 with TRBJ2-7, with D hard to call. Input material: peripheral blood. CDR3: CAISEWDSYEQYF. The DNA for the CDR3 is TGTGCCATCAGTGAGTGGGACTCCTACGAGCAGTACTTC.